This TCR beta chain was captured in a study of Graves' ophthalmopathy and Graves' hyperthyroidism. About the research overall: Specimen type is peripheral blood, obtained at initial diagnosis before any treatment. Study-level points and caveats: Ophthalmopathy and stable hyperthyroidism were discriminated by a 13-signature model, with approximately 88% sensitivity and 80% to 84% specificity.

Germline V lookup: CDR1 SGHTA, CDR2 FQGNSA. The ends were cut back, 5 bases at V and 1 base at J, with 8 bases in the middle. The CDR3 consists of 13 residues. The authors amplified TCR beta CDR3 regions from RNA transcripts. HTBI primers served in a first-round RT-PCR, which a second-round multiplex PCR followed. From the multiplex PCR reads, TCRdb called clonotypes with MiXCR, one entry per CDR3 protein. The repertoire holds about 230,000 distinct CDR3 sequences, with around 42% as singletons. Regarding this clonotype: What it binds is not known.

The sequenced sample consisted of peripheral blood. V is TRBV7-2 and J is TRBJ1-1, with a tentative D call TRBD1 (6 bases). The clonotype originates from an adult man with Graves' ophthalmopathy. The CDR3 loop reads CASSGQWNTEAFF. CDR3 DNA sequence: TGTGCCAGCAGCGGACAGTGGAACACTGAAGCTTTCTTT.